The rows below give T cell receptor beta chains drawn from one sample of a study of CD8 T cells in Susac syndrome. One entry per CDR3 protein results from TCRdb running MiXCR on the immunoSEQ multiplex PCR reads. The table shows tens of thousands of distinct CDR3 sequences, with 95% to 96% occurring only once. The specimen sequenced was CD8+ T cells from PBMCs. The receptor set was obtained from a human donor with Susac syndrome. Each CDR3 is given with its conserved first and last residue. Each record gives: D gene, clone size, V gene, J gene, CDR3 protein, CDR3 DNA. D genes are given only for firm matches. Clone size is shown for a subset of rows, as once, few, many or a class of expanded clone.

D: .; size: .; V: TRBV9; J: TRBJ2-7; CDR3: CASSVATRLRPVSSYEQYF; DNA: TGTGCCAGCAGCGTAGCTACCCGTCTTAGGCCGGTTAGCTCCTACGAGCAGTACTTC
D: TRBD2; size: .; V: TRBV6-5; J: TRBJ2-1; CDR3: CASSYGLAGLAGNEQFF; DNA: TGTGCCAGCAGTTACGGGCTAGCGGGATTGGCTGGCAATGAGCAGTTCTTC
D: TRBD1; size: .; V: TRBV6-2/TRBV6-3; J: TRBJ2-7; CDR3: CASRGQAYEQYF; DNA: TGTGCCAGCAGGGGACAGGCCTACGAGCAGTACTTC
D: .; size: once; V: TRBV13; J: TRBJ2-1; CDR3: CASSPRLWRYNEQFF; DNA: TGTGCCAGCAGCCCGCGACTTTGGCGGTACAATGAGCAGTTCTTC
D: .; size: once; V: TRBV5-4; J: TRBJ2-6; CDR3: CASSLNNVLTF; DNA: TGTGCCAGCAGCTTGAACAACGTCCTGACTTTC
D: .; size: .; V: TRBV7-3; J: TRBJ2-5; CDR3: CASSRDGNEETQYF; DNA: TGTGCCAGCAGCCGGGACGGGAATGAGGAGACCCAGTACTTC
D: .; size: .; V: TRBV6-2/TRBV6-3; J: TRBJ1-1; CDR3: CASSSEIHTEAFF; DNA: TGTGCCAGCAGTTCGGAGATTCACACTGAAGCTTTCTTT
D: .; size: .; V: TRBV27; J: TRBJ1-1; CDR3: CASSLGRGSTEAFF; DNA: TGTGCCAGCAGTTTAGGGAGGGGGAGCACTGAAGCTTTCTTT
D: .; size: .; V: TRBV29-1; J: TRBJ1-4; CDR3: CSVESGTSNEKLFF; DNA: TGCAGCGTTGAAAGTGGGACGAGTAATGAAAAACTGTTTTTT
D: .; size: .; V: TRBV3-1; J: TRBJ2-1; CDR3: CASSQQNRGSEQFF; DNA: TGTGCCAGCAGCCAACAAAACCGGGGGTCTGAGCAGTTCTTC
D: .; size: .; V: TRBV7-9; J: TRBJ2-1; CDR3: CASSSHPPTAYNEQFF; DNA: TGTGCCAGCAGCTCACATCCGCCGACAGCCTACAATGAGCAGTTCTTC
D: TRBD1; size: .; V: TRBV9; J: TRBJ2-1; CDR3: CASSVGGRGNEQFF; DNA: TGTGCCAGCAGCGTAGGGGGCAGGGGGAATGAGCAGTTCTTC
D: .; size: .; V: TRBV6-4; J: TRBJ2-5; CDR3: CASSDSMLKETQYF; DNA: TGTGCCAGCAGTGACTCGATGCTGAAAGAGACCCAGTACTTC
D: .; size: .; V: TRBV4-2; J: TRBJ1-2; CDR3: CASSQGSNLAGYTF; DNA: TGTGCCAGCAGCCAAGGGTCCAATCTAGCAGGCTACACCTTC
D: .; size: .; V: TRBV29-1; J: TRBJ1-2; CDR3: CSVEANYGYTF; DNA: TGCAGCGTAGAGGCAAACTATGGCTACACCTTC
D: TRBD1; size: .; V: TRBV6-2/TRBV6-3; J: TRBJ1-6; CDR3: CASSSTGGGSPLHF; DNA: TGTGCCAGCAGTTCAACAGGGGGAGGATCACCCCTCCACTTT
D: .; size: .; V: TRBV20-1; J: TRBJ1-5; CDR3: CSASVDEGNQPQHF; DNA: TGCAGTGCTAGTGTGGACGAGGGCAATCAGCCCCAGCATTTT
D: .; size: .; V: TRBV5-1; J: TRBJ2-2; CDR3: CASRTGRGGVGELFF; DNA: TGCGCCAGCAGAACGGGACGTGGAGGAGTCGGGGAGCTGTTTTTT
D: TRBD1; size: .; V: TRBV27; J: TRBJ1-1; CDR3: CASKTGEVSEAFF; DNA: TGTGCCAGCAAAACAGGGGAAGTGAGCGAAGCTTTCTTT
D: .; size: .; V: TRBV14; J: TRBJ2-1; CDR3: CASSNSFNEQFF; DNA: TGTGCCAGCAGCAATAGTTTCAATGAGCAGTTCTTC
D: .; size: few; V: TRBV19; J: TRBJ1-1; CDR3: CASSPTVNTEAFF; DNA: TGTGCCAGTAGTCCGACAGTTAACACTGAAGCTTTCTTT
D: TRBD2; size: .; V: TRBV4-1; J: TRBJ2-1; CDR3: CASSHSMTSGPRSSYNEQFF; DNA: TGCGCCAGCAGCCACTCCATGACTAGCGGACCGAGAAGCTCCTACAATGAGCAGTTCTTC
D: .; size: .; V: TRBV24-1; J: TRBJ2-3; CDR3: CAIQLGGRTDTQYF; DNA: TGTGCCATCCAACTTGGGGGAAGGACAGATACGCAGTATTTT
D: .; size: .; V: TRBV7-9; J: TRBJ2-1; CDR3: CASSPGTPGEQFF; DNA: TGTGCCAGCAGCCCCGGGACGCCGGGTGAGCAGTTCTTC
D: TRBD2; size: .; V: TRBV9; J: TRBJ2-7; CDR3: CASSTGLAGVYEQYF; DNA: TGTGCCAGCAGCACGGGACTAGCGGGAGTATACGAGCAGTACTTC
D: .; size: once; V: TRBV20-1; J: TRBJ2-2; CDR3: CSARDLRGGTGELFF; DNA: TGCAGTGCTAGAGATCTCAGGGGAGGCACCGGGGAGCTGTTTTTT
D: .; size: .; V: TRBV5-1; J: TRBJ2-1; CDR3: CASSLVGQGNNEQFF; DNA: TGCGCCAGCAGCTTGGTAGGTCAGGGTAACAATGAGCAGTTCTTC
D: .; size: .; V: TRBV15; J: TRBJ2-1; CDR3: CATSLTRTVSYNEQFF; DNA: TGTGCCACCAGCCTTACCCGGACAGTCTCCTACAATGAGCAGTTCTTC